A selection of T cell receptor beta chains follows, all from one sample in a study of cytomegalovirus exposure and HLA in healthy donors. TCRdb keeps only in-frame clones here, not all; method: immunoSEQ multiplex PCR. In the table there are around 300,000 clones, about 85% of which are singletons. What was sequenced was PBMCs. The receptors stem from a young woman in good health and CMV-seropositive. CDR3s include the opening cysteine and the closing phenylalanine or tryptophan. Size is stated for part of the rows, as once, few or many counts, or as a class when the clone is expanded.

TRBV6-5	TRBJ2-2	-	CASSLGGDGELFF
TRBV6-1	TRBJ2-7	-	CASRVDYEQYF
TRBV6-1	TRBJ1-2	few	CASRRTGYGYTF
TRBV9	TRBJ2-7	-	CASSVGTGLVGYEQYF
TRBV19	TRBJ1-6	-	CASSETGGTPLHF
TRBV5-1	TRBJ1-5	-	CASSAYGRDQPQHF
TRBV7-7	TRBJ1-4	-	CASSPIEGGIGEKLFF
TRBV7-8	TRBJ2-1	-	CASRLRWASTYNEQFF
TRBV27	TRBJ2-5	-	CASSSWTSAKETQYF
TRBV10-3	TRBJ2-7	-	CATGQGIYEQYF
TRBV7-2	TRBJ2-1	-	CASQTRTGVYEQFF
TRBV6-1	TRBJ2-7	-	CASMRSYEQYF
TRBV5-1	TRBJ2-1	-	CASSLRTGGGNEQFF
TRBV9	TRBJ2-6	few	CASSFLGESSGANVLTF
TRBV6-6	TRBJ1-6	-	CASRGQVDYNSPLHF
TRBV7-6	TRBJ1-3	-	CASSPHSGNTIYF
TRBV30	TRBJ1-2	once	CAWSVQSGYTF
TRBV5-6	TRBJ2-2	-	CASSLAFTPGELFF
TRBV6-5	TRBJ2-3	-	CASSQLPLGTDTQYF
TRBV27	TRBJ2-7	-	CASSSRLAEQYF
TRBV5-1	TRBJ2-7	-	CASSWDSLSYEQYF
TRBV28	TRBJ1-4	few	CATHVWGEKLFF
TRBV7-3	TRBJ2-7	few	CASSLNPLDEQYF
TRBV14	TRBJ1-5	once	CASSQTGLDQPQHF
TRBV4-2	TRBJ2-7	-	CASSQASTSGTYEQYF